What follows are 24 T cell receptor beta chains derived from one specimen sequenced in a study of blood T cell repertoires in COVID-19. Assay used: immunoSEQ multiplex PCR; TCRdb lists only in-frame clones, some missing. The data contain 150,000 to 200,000 clones, about 80% of them seen just once; the ten biggest clones take up approximately 2.4%. Sequences were obtained from peripheral blood. These receptors were taken from a human donor with acute or convalescent COVID-19. The donor label of this sample is uncertain.

This clone was seen only once. As DNA, the CDR3 is TGTGCCAGCAGCTTCGGGGGGGAGAGAAGCACAGATACGCAGTATTTT. Its protein is CASSFGGERSTDTQYF. The chain recombines TRBV11-1 with TRBJ2-3, with 8 positions matching TRBD2. The junction had 5 bases not matched to a gene; V was cut back by 3 bases and J by 0 bases. Per the germline V gene, CDR1 is SGHAT and CDR2 is FQDESV (reference sequence). CDR3 length equals 16 residues. The full variable domain, with the rest looked up from reference TRBV11-1 and TRBJ2-3, is EAEVAQSPRYKITEKSQAVAFWCDPISGHATLYWYRQILGQGPELLVQFQDESVVDDSQLPKDRFSAERLKGVDSTLKIQPAELGDSAMYLCASSFGGERSTDTQYFGPGTRLTVL.

The chain recombines TRBV6-5 with TRBJ2-3, with 8 bases lining up with TRBD2. CDR1 and CDR2 from the germline V gene are MNHEY and SVGAGI. V lost 7 bases to trimming and J lost 1 base; unmatched junction nucleotides: 4. The CDR3 length is 14 residues. The CDR3 reads CASTVTSGTDTQYF. CDR3 DNA sequence: TGTGCCAGCACTGTGACTAGCGGCACAGATACGCAGTATTTT.

The V gene is TRBV3-1 (or the pseudogene TRBV3-2), the J gene TRBJ2-7, with 9 bases aligning to TRBD1. Per germline, CDR1 LGHDT and CDR2 YNNKEL (reference sequence). The CDR3 covers 15 residues. The junction had 9 bases not matched to a gene; V was cut back by 4 bases and J by 5 bases. The CDR3 region is CASSPMGTGLHEQYF. The DNA for the CDR3 is TGTGCCAGCAGCCCGATGGGGACAGGGCTCCACGAGCAGTACTTC.

V usage is TRBV27 and J usage is TRBJ1-4, with 7 bases lining up with TRBD1. CDR1 is MNHEY, CDR2 SMNVEV, per germline (reference sequence). CDR3 length: 15 amino acids. V lost 6 bases and J lost 7; bases outside the gene matches: 11. The DNA of the CDR3 is TGTGCCAGCAGCCGCTCCGGGACAGTTGCTGAAAAACTGTTTTTT. Encoded protein: CASSRSGTVAEKLFF.

The rearrangement uses TRBV6-1 and TRBJ1-2; TRBD1 matches 8 bases. This CDR3 is 12 amino acids long. The J segment lost 2 bases and the V segment lost 9 bases, leaving 2 bases of the junction unmatched. Germline V gene sequence: CDR1 MNHNS, CDR2 SASEGT. CDR3 amino acids: CASGQGNYGYTF. CDR3 nucleotide sequence: TGTGCCAGTGGACAGGGAAACTATGGCTACACCTTC.

V gene TRBV6-2 or TRBV6-3 combines with J gene TRBJ2-2; D ambiguous. The CDR3 loop spans 14 amino acids. V lost 6 bases and J lost 3, with 11 bases in between. Germline values: CDR1 MNHEY, CDR2 SVGEGT. For the CDR3, the DNA is TGTGCCAGCAGCCCTCGATCGGACACCGGGGAGCTGTTTTTT. Its protein is CASSPRSDTGELFF.

This chain links TRBV28 with TRBJ2-4; D may be TRBD2 (5 bases). Germline loops: CDR1 MDHEN, CDR2 SYDVKM. This CDR3 spans 14 amino acids. V gave up 6 bases and J gave up 0 bases, with 9 bases separating them. CDR3 bases: TGTGCCAGCAGCCGCCGGGGAGCCAAAAACATTCAGTACTTC. This codes for CASSRRGAKNIQYF. The whole variable domain, filled in from reference TRBV28 and TRBJ2-4, reads DVKVTQSSRYLVKRTGEKVFLECVQDMDHENMFWYRQDPGLGLRLIYFSYDVKMKEKGDIPEGYSVSREKKERFSLILESASTNQTSMYLCASSRRGAKNIQYFGAGTRLSVL.

CDR3: CASSRSRPMPGTQYF. The CDR3 DNA is TGTGCCAGCAGCCGTTCGCGCCCGATGCCGGGTACGCAGTATTTT. The chain links TRBV5-5 to TRBJ2-3, with D unclear. The CDR3 sequence is 15 residues long. Trimming removed 4 bases from V and 8 bases from J, with 20 bases in between. CDR1 SGHKS and CDR2 YYEKEE come from the germline V gene (reference sequence).

This chain connects TRBV2 to TRBJ1-5, with 8 bases lining up with TRBD1. From germline, CDR1 is SNHLY and CDR2 FYNNEI. The CDR3 loop spans 20 amino acids. Trimming removed 4 bases from V and 0 bases from J; junction bases left unmatched: 17. The CDR3 spells CASSARQGNQYAYSNQPQHF. The CDR3 coding sequence is TGTGCCAGCAGTGCGCGACAGGGGAATCAGTACGCCTATAGCAATCAGCCCCAGCATTTT.

The chain joins TRBV2 to TRBJ1-3; 12 nucleotides line up with TRBD1. The CDR3 spans 16 residues. V gave up 6 bases and J gave up 8 bases; unmatched junction bases: 11. Germline lookup yields CDR1 SNHLY and CDR2 FYNNEI. CDR3 in amino acids: CASRGDRGPVLDTIYF. The CDR3, as DNA: TGTGCCAGCAGAGGGGACAGGGGGCCGGTTTTGGACACCATATATTTT.

This chain links TRBV30 with TRBJ2-2; D is possibly TRBD1 (5 bases). Trimming shortened V by 2 bases and J by 6 bases, and 13 bases separated the two germline ends. The CDR3 extends over 14 amino acids. Germline V gives CDR1 GTSNPN, CDR2 SVGIG (reference sequence). CDR3 loop: CAWSPGMVSGELFF. In DNA form, the CDR3 reads TGTGCCTGGAGTCCAGGGATGGTATCCGGGGAGCTGTTTTTT. Complete variable domain (other parts from reference TRBV30 and TRBJ2-2): SQTIHQWPATLVQPVGSPLSLECTVEGTSNPNLYWYRQAAGRGLQLLFYSVGIGQISSEVPQNLSASRPQDRQFILSSKKLLLSDSGFYLCAWSPGMVSGELFFGEGSRLTVL.

CDR3 sequence (DNA): TGCGCCAGCAGCCGGAGCGGGAGTTCCTACGAGCAGTACTTC. It yields the protein CASSRSGSSYEQYF. The chain has TRBV5-1 and TRBJ2-7; 8 bases map to TRBD2. V shed 4 bases and J 1 base; nucleotides not matched to a gene: 4. Looked up from germline, CDR1 is SGHRS and CDR2 is YFSETQ. This CDR3 has 14 residues.

This clone appeared a single time. The rearrangement uses TRBV9 and TRBJ1-6; TRBD1 matches 7 bases. V lost 3 bases, J lost 5 bases, and 5 bases stayed unmatched. Germline-derived CDR1 and CDR2 are SGDLS and YYNGEE. There are 15 residues in the CDR3. In DNA, the CDR3 is TGTGCCAGCAGCGCCCAGGACAGGAATAATTCACCCCTCCACTTT. Translating it yields CASSAQDRNNSPLHF. The full variable domain, rest sourced from reference TRBV9 and TRBJ1-6, is DSGVTQTPKHLITATGQRVTLRCSPRSGDLSVYWYQQSLDQGLQFLIQYYNGEERAKGNILERFSAQQFPDLHSELNLSSLELGDSALYFCASSAQDRNNSPLHFGNGTRLTVT.

The rearrangement joins TRBV30 to TRBJ2-7; the match to TRBD2 covers 9 bases. Germline V gives CDR1 GTSNPN, CDR2 SVGIG (reference sequence). The trim removed 3 bases at V and 6 bases at J, leaving 9 bases unmatched. This CDR3 has 14 residues. The chain's CDR3 is CAWSRGGGASEQYF. The CDR3 coding sequence is TGTGCCTGGAGCAGAGGCGGGGGGGCCTCCGAGCAGTACTTC.

The chain employs TRBV29-1 and TRBJ1-2, with 8 bases identical to TRBD1. Germline CDR1 and CDR2: SQVTM and ANQGSEA. The CDR3 runs 13 residues. V dropped 1 base and J dropped 4; count of bases not matched to a gene: 2. The CDR3 nucleotides read TGCAGCGTTGAAGGGACAGGGACCTATGGCTACACCTTC. Encoded protein: CSVEGTGTYGYTF. The entire variable domain, with the rest obtained from reference TRBV29-1 and TRBJ1-2, is as follows: SAVISQKPSRDICQRGTSLTIQCQVDSQVTMMFWYRQQPGQSLTLIATANQGSEATYESGFVIDKFPISRPNLTFSTLTVSNMSPEDSSIYLCSVEGTGTYGYTFGSGTRLTVV.

This sequence joins TRBV19 and TRBJ1-3, with no clear D. V was clipped by 7 bases and J by 8 bases, with 3 bases between them. CDR1 LNHDA and CDR2 SQIVND come from the germline V gene (reference sequence). The CDR3 length is 9 residues. The CDR3 nucleotides are TGTGCCAGTACAGACACCATATATTTT. This encodes CASTDTIYF. Full variable domain (remainder filled in from reference TRBV19 and TRBJ1-3): DGGITQSPKYLFRKEGQNVTLSCEQNLNHDAMYWYRQDPGQGLRLIYYSQIVNDFQKGDIAEGYSVSREKKESFPLTVTSAQKNPTAFYLCASTDTIYFGEGSWLTVV.

The V and J genes are TRBV7-9 and TRBJ2-2; D perhaps matches TRBD2 (5 bases). The CDR3 covers 13 residues. V dropped 5 bases and J dropped 7 bases, with 11 bases sitting between them. Germline V CDR1 and CDR2: SEHNR, FQNEAQ (reference sequence). The CDR3 spells CASSANEGGELFF. As DNA, the CDR3 is TGTGCCAGCAGCGCGAACGAGGGCGGGGAGCTGTTTTTT.

The CDR3 reads CASSLRGAEHQPQHF. DNA of the CDR3: TGTGCCAGCAGCCTCCGAGGCGCAGAGCATCAGCCCCAGCATTTT. The chain carries TRBV9 and TRBJ1-5; D not certain. V was shortened by 4 bases and J by 5 bases, with 16 bases between the two germline ends. Germline loops: CDR1 SGDLS, CDR2 YYNGEE. The CDR3 runs 15 residues.

V is TRBV29-1 and J is TRBJ1-1, with D tentatively TRBD1 (5 bases). V was pared by 6 bases and J by 5 bases, with 16 bases between. The germline CDR1 and CDR2 sequences are SQVTM and ANQGSEA. This CDR3 contains 13 residues. The CDR3 DNA follows: TGCAGCGTGGTGGTGGGGCCGCTGACTGAAGCTTTCTTT. It codes for CSVVVGPLTEAFF.

V gene TRBV11-2 combines with J gene TRBJ1-1; 8 bases map to TRBD1. Germline CDR1 and CDR2: SGHAT and FQNNGV. The CDR3 sequence is 14 residues long. The trim removed 5 bases at V and 4 bases at J, leaving 6 bases unmatched. CDR3 nucleotides: TGTGCCAGCAGCCAGAGACAGGGGTTCACTGAAGCTTTCTTT. Amino acids: CASSQRQGFTEAFF.

The CDR3 protein is CASSPRDRGLNEKLFF. In DNA, the CDR3 is TGCGCCAGCAGCCCCCGGGACAGGGGGTTAAATGAAAAACTGTTTTTT. V usage is TRBV4-1 and J usage is TRBJ1-4; 11 nucleotides line up with TRBD1. Germline V gene lookup returns CDR1 MGHRA and CDR2 YSYEKL. V was clipped by 4 bases and J by 5 bases; unmatched bases: 6. The length of the CDR3 is 16 residues.

The rearrangement links TRBV19 to TRBJ2-3; TRBD1 matches at 7 bases. After removal of 4 bases from V and 3 bases from J, the junction contained 1 base not matched to a gene. The germline V gene encodes CDR1 LNHDA and CDR2 SQIVND (reference sequence). The CDR3 has 13 amino acids. CDR3 sequence (DNA): TGTGCCAGTAGTAAGGGACAGACAGATACGCAGTATTTT. Its translation is CASSKGQTDTQYF.

The CDR3 here is CASSYQRTGELFF. CDR3 nucleotides: TGTGCCAGCAGTTACCAGCGAACCGGGGAGCTGTTTTTT. The chain links TRBV6-5 to TRBJ2-2, with no clear D. Trimming removed 2 bases from V and 5 bases from J, with 6 bases in between. The germline gives CDR1 MNHEY, CDR2 SVGAGI. The CDR3 contains 13 residues.

This clone has only a few counts. This chain uses TRBV19 with TRBJ1-5; 9 bases align to TRBD1. Germline lookup yields CDR1 LNHDA and CDR2 SQIVND (reference sequence). The CDR3 has 16 residues. J was trimmed by 0 bases and V by 5 bases; bases with no gene match: 5. CDR3 nucleotide sequence: TGTGCCAGTAGTCCCCGGACAGGGGATAGCAATCAGCCCCAGCATTTT. It is translated as CASSPRTGDSNQPQHF.